Many counts were recorded for the clone carrying this T cell receptor beta chain. The antigen is not known. With molecular barcodes, quantitative 5'-RACE was used to make the TCR beta libraries. Using its own MiXCR run on the 5' RACE reads, TCRdb lists one record per CDR3 protein. The sample yields about 30,000 distinct CDR3 sequences, roughly 5.3% seen once. This entry is derived from a study of CD8 T cells in ankylosing spondylitis. Study-level findings and limits: Clones tied to disease were said to be significantly enriched in matched ankylosing spondylitis synovial fluid.

Trimming took 3 bases from V and 0 from J, leaving 9 bases between them. CDR1 is SGDLS and CDR2 is YYNGEE in the germline V gene. This CDR3 spans 14 amino acids. The receptor comes from a female donor with ankylosing spondylitis or in good health (not recorded which). The rearrangement links TRBV9 to TRBJ1-2; D ambiguous. Sequencing was done on a sample of blood, either unsorted or a sorted T cell fraction (not recorded which). Written as DNA, the CDR3 is TGTGCCAGCAGCGCGGCGGATGCTAACTATGGCTACACCTTC. This sequence encodes CASSAADANYGYTF.